Listed below are T cell receptor beta chains from one sample, sequenced in a study of T cell repertoires in cytomegalovirus infection. No cognate antigen is known for these TCRs. Using its own MiXCR run on the reads, TCRdb lists one record per CDR3 protein. The sample consists of about 280,000 distinct CDR3 sequences, about 20% of them appearing once. Sequencing was performed on cultured PBMCs, taken from culture after CMV antigen stimulation. The receptors come from a human donor in good health (CMV status not recorded). Some clones in this sample may be carry-over from other donors' samples. Each CDR3 is given with its conserved first and last residue. Each record gives: CDR3 length, V gene, clone size, J gene, D gene, CDR3 DNA, CDR3 protein. D genes are given only for firm matches. Only some rows state a clone size, as once, few, many or a class for expanded clones.

length: 13; V: TRBV28; size: few; J: TRBJ1-2; D: .; DNA: TGTGCCAGCATAGAGGACAGAACCTATGGCTACACCTTC; CDR3: CASIEDRTYGYTF
length: 16; V: TRBV27; size: few; J: TRBJ1-3; D: .; DNA: TGTGCCAGCAGTTTACGGCCAGATTACTCTGGAAACACCATATATTTT; CDR3: CASSLRPDYSGNTIYF
length: 15; V: TRBV20-1; size: .; J: TRBJ2-5; D: TRBD2; DNA: TGCAGTGCATCGGGGGCTAGCGGGAGATGGGAGACCCAGTACTTC; CDR3: CSASGASGRWETQYF
length: 14; V: TRBV27; size: many; J: TRBJ2-7; D: .; DNA: TGTGCCAGCAGTTTGACGCAAGTTCCCTACGAGCAGTACTTC; CDR3: CASSLTQVPYEQYF
length: 16; V: TRBV19; size: few; J: TRBJ2-2; D: TRBD2; DNA: TGTGCCAGTATGGGACTAGCGGGAGTAGGCACCGGGGAGCTGTTTTTT; CDR3: CASMGLAGVGTGELFF
length: 13; V: TRBV28; size: .; J: TRBJ2-7; D: .; DNA: TGTGCCAGCAGTTTTGTCTCTGGGCGCGAGCAGTACTTC; CDR3: CASSFVSGREQYF
length: 13; V: TRBV7-2; size: few; J: TRBJ2-3; D: .; DNA: TGTGCCAGCAGCTCCCGGGCGACAGATACGCAGTATTTT; CDR3: CASSSRATDTQYF
length: 14; V: TRBV6-2/TRBV6-3; size: .; J: TRBJ2-7; D: .; DNA: TGTGCCAGCACGCGGGCCACAAGCTCCTACGAGCAGTACTTC; CDR3: CASTRATSSYEQYF
length: 13; V: TRBV7-2; size: many; J: TRBJ1-1; D: TRBD1; DNA: TGTGCCAGCGGACAGGGCACCCGCACTGAAGCTTTCTTT; CDR3: CASGQGTRTEAFF
length: 16; V: TRBV15; size: few; J: TRBJ2-3; D: .; DNA: TGTGCCACCAGCAGAGCTAGCGCCGCTAGCACAGATACGCAGTATTTT; CDR3: CATSRASAASTDTQYF
length: 13; V: TRBV20-1; size: .; J: TRBJ1-4; D: .; DNA: TGCAGTGCCCCGCCCGGGGGGGAGAGAGAACTGTTTTTT; CDR3: CSAPPGGERELFF
length: 13; V: TRBV12-3/TRBV12-4; size: many; J: TRBJ1-1; D: .; DNA: TGTGCCAGCACGTCGAATGATGGCACTGAAGCTTTCTTT; CDR3: CASTSNDGTEAFF
length: 12; V: TRBV6-2/TRBV6-3; size: .; J: TRBJ1-2; D: .; DNA: TGTGCCAGCAGAAAGGTGGGCTATGGCTACACCTTC; CDR3: CASRKVGYGYTF
length: 16; V: TRBV6-6; size: .; J: TRBJ1-3; D: .; DNA: TGTGCCAGCAGTCCCCGGACAGCCCTGTCTGGAAACACCATATATTTT; CDR3: CASSPRTALSGNTIYF
length: 18; V: TRBV7-8; size: many; J: TRBJ2-2; D: TRBD2; DNA: TGTGCCAGCAGCTTAACCGATAGACTAGCGGGAGTATTCGTGGAGCTGTTTTTT; CDR3: CASSLTDRLAGVFVELFF
length: 16; V: TRBV19; size: few; J: TRBJ1-1; D: .; DNA: TGTGCCAGTAGAAGTAGAGGGGCCCCTTCGAACACTGAAGCTTTCTTT; CDR3: CASRSRGAPSNTEAFF
length: 12; V: TRBV30; size: .; J: TRBJ2-1; D: TRBD1; DNA: TGTGCCTGGCAGGGGGCAAGCAATGAGCAGTTCTTC; CDR3: CAWQGASNEQFF
length: 16; V: TRBV20-1; size: many; J: TRBJ2-2; D: .; DNA: TGCAGTGCTACCGGGACGGCCCTCGCGAACACCGGGGAGCTGTTTTTT; CDR3: CSATGTALANTGELFF
length: 16; V: TRBV7-6; size: .; J: TRBJ2-3; D: TRBD2; DNA: TGTGCCAGCAGCATACTAGCGGGAGGGTCCACAGATACGCAGTATTTT; CDR3: CASSILAGGSTDTQYF
length: 17; V: TRBV7-3; size: few; J: TRBJ2-7; D: TRBD2; DNA: TGTGCCAGCAGCTTAACCCCTCTAGCGGGGGGACCTGACGAGCAGTACTTC; CDR3: CASSLTPLAGGPDEQYF
length: 14; V: TRBV5-6; size: .; J: TRBJ2-1; D: .; DNA: TGTGCCAGCAGCTTGCCAGCGGGCTACAATGAGCAGTTCTTC; CDR3: CASSLPAGYNEQFF
length: 12; V: TRBV29-1; size: .; J: TRBJ1-2; D: TRBD1; DNA: TGCAGCGTGGGACAGGAGTTCTATGGCTACACCTTC; CDR3: CSVGQEFYGYTF
length: 14; V: TRBV7-2; size: many; J: TRBJ1-2; D: .; DNA: TGTGCCAGCAGCGGGAGGACAGAGCCCTATGGCTACACCTTC; CDR3: CASSGRTEPYGYTF
length: 15; V: TRBV7-2; size: many; J: TRBJ1-5; D: TRBD1; DNA: TGTGCCAGCAGCTTATGGGACAGAGGCAATCAGCCCCAGCATTTT; CDR3: CASSLWDRGNQPQHF
length: 15; V: TRBV2; size: few; J: TRBJ2-2; D: .; DNA: TGTGCCAGCAGGCGGGGGACACTGAACACCGGGGAGCTGTTTTTT; CDR3: CASRRGTLNTGELFF
length: 13; V: TRBV7-2; size: many; J: TRBJ1-4; D: .; DNA: TGTGCCAGCAGCTTAGCTAGCGGTGAAAAACTGTTTTTT; CDR3: CASSLASGEKLFF
length: 14; V: TRBV7-2; size: .; J: TRBJ1-3; D: .; DNA: TGTGCCAGCAGCTTAGATTCCTGGGCAAACACCATATATTTT; CDR3: CASSLDSWANTIYF
length: 13; V: TRBV28; size: .; J: TRBJ2-5; D: TRBD2; DNA: TGTGCCAGCATAGCGGGACGGAGAGAGACCCAGTACTTC; CDR3: CASIAGRRETQYF
length: 13; V: TRBV7-2; size: .; J: TRBJ2-3; D: .; DNA: TGTGCCAGCAGCTTACAGGACACAGATACGCAGTATTTT; CDR3: CASSLQDTDTQYF
length: 15; V: TRBV7-8; size: .; J: TRBJ1-4; D: .; DNA: TGTGCCAGCAGCGCCTGGTGGGGAACTAATGAAAAACTGTTTTTT; CDR3: CASSAWWGTNEKLFF
length: 16; V: TRBV7-8; size: many; J: TRBJ2-4; D: TRBD2; DNA: TGTGCCAGCAGCCCCGGGACTAGCGGGAATGTAAACATTCAGTACTTC; CDR3: CASSPGTSGNVNIQYF
length: 14; V: TRBV7-8; size: many; J: TRBJ1-1; D: .; DNA: TGTGCCAGCAGCTTAGACAGACAGAACACTGAAGCTTTCTTT; CDR3: CASSLDRQNTEAFF
length: 15; V: TRBV7-2; size: many; J: TRBJ2-5; D: .; DNA: TGTGCCAGCAGCTTAGCGAGTCTAGCGCGGGAGACCCAGTACTTC; CDR3: CASSLASLARETQYF
length: 16; V: TRBV7-2; size: many; J: TRBJ2-1; D: TRBD1; DNA: TGTGCCAGCAGCCTAAATGGACAGGGGGCATACAATGAGCAGTTCTTC; CDR3: CASSLNGQGAYNEQFF
length: 17; V: TRBV19; size: .; J: TRBJ2-5; D: .; DNA: TGTGCCAGTAGTCGATTTCGGGGTAGCGTGGCCCCAGAGACCCAGTACTTC; CDR3: CASSRFRGSVAPETQYF
length: 17; V: TRBV18; size: .; J: TRBJ1-2; D: .; DNA: TGTGCCAGCTCACCCCGCGAGGGGGGGCCCCTCACCTATGGCTACACCTTC; CDR3: CASSPREGGPLTYGYTF
length: 14; V: TRBV28; size: .; J: TRBJ1-1; D: TRBD1; DNA: TGTGCCAGCAGCCAAGATGACAGGGACACTGAAGCTTTCTTT; CDR3: CASSQDDRDTEAFF
length: 14; V: TRBV5-1; size: .; J: TRBJ2-5; D: .; DNA: TGCGCCAGCAGCTTGGTCCAGGCCCAAGAGACCCAGTACTTC; CDR3: CASSLVQAQETQYF
length: 14; V: TRBV29-1; size: .; J: TRBJ2-2; D: .; DNA: TGCAGCGTTGGCGCAGGGAATCGAGGCGGGGAGCTGTTTTTT; CDR3: CSVGAGNRGGELFF
length: 16; V: TRBV7-8; size: many; J: TRBJ2-6; D: .; DNA: TGTGCCAGCCGCCCAGGAGGTGGGACTGGGGCCAACGTCCTGACTTTC; CDR3: CASRPGGGTGANVLTF
length: 14; V: TRBV28; size: many; J: TRBJ1-2; D: .; DNA: TGTGCCAGCAGTTACCCGACGGCCCGGGATGGCTACACCTTC; CDR3: CASSYPTARDGYTF
length: 14; V: TRBV6-2/TRBV6-3; size: .; J: TRBJ2-1; D: TRBD2; DNA: TGTGCCAGCAGTTATGCGGGAGCCCCCCCTGAGCAGTTCTTC; CDR3: CASSYAGAPPEQFF
length: 13; V: TRBV19; size: .; J: TRBJ2-1; D: .; DNA: TGTGCCAGTAGTTTTAGGAGCGATAATGAGCAGTTCTTC; CDR3: CASSFRSDNEQFF
length: 16; V: TRBV6-1; size: few; J: TRBJ2-3; D: .; DNA: TGTGCCAGCAGTTCCCCTCGGGGGGCTAGCACAGATACGCAGTATTTT; CDR3: CASSSPRGASTDTQYF
length: 14; V: TRBV12-3/TRBV12-4; size: many; J: TRBJ2-1; D: .; DNA: TGTGCCAGCAGTCGGTGGGTGGCCGGCAATGAGCAGTTCTTC; CDR3: CASSRWVAGNEQFF
length: 14; V: TRBV6-4; size: .; J: TRBJ2-1; D: .; DNA: TGTGCCAGCAGTGTTAGGGGGGAAAACAATGAGCAGTTCTTC; CDR3: CASSVRGENNEQFF
length: 16; V: TRBV7-2; size: few; J: TRBJ2-7; D: .; DNA: TGTGCCAGCAGCTTATTCGGCGGGACCAACTCCTACGAGCAGTACTTC; CDR3: CASSLFGGTNSYEQYF